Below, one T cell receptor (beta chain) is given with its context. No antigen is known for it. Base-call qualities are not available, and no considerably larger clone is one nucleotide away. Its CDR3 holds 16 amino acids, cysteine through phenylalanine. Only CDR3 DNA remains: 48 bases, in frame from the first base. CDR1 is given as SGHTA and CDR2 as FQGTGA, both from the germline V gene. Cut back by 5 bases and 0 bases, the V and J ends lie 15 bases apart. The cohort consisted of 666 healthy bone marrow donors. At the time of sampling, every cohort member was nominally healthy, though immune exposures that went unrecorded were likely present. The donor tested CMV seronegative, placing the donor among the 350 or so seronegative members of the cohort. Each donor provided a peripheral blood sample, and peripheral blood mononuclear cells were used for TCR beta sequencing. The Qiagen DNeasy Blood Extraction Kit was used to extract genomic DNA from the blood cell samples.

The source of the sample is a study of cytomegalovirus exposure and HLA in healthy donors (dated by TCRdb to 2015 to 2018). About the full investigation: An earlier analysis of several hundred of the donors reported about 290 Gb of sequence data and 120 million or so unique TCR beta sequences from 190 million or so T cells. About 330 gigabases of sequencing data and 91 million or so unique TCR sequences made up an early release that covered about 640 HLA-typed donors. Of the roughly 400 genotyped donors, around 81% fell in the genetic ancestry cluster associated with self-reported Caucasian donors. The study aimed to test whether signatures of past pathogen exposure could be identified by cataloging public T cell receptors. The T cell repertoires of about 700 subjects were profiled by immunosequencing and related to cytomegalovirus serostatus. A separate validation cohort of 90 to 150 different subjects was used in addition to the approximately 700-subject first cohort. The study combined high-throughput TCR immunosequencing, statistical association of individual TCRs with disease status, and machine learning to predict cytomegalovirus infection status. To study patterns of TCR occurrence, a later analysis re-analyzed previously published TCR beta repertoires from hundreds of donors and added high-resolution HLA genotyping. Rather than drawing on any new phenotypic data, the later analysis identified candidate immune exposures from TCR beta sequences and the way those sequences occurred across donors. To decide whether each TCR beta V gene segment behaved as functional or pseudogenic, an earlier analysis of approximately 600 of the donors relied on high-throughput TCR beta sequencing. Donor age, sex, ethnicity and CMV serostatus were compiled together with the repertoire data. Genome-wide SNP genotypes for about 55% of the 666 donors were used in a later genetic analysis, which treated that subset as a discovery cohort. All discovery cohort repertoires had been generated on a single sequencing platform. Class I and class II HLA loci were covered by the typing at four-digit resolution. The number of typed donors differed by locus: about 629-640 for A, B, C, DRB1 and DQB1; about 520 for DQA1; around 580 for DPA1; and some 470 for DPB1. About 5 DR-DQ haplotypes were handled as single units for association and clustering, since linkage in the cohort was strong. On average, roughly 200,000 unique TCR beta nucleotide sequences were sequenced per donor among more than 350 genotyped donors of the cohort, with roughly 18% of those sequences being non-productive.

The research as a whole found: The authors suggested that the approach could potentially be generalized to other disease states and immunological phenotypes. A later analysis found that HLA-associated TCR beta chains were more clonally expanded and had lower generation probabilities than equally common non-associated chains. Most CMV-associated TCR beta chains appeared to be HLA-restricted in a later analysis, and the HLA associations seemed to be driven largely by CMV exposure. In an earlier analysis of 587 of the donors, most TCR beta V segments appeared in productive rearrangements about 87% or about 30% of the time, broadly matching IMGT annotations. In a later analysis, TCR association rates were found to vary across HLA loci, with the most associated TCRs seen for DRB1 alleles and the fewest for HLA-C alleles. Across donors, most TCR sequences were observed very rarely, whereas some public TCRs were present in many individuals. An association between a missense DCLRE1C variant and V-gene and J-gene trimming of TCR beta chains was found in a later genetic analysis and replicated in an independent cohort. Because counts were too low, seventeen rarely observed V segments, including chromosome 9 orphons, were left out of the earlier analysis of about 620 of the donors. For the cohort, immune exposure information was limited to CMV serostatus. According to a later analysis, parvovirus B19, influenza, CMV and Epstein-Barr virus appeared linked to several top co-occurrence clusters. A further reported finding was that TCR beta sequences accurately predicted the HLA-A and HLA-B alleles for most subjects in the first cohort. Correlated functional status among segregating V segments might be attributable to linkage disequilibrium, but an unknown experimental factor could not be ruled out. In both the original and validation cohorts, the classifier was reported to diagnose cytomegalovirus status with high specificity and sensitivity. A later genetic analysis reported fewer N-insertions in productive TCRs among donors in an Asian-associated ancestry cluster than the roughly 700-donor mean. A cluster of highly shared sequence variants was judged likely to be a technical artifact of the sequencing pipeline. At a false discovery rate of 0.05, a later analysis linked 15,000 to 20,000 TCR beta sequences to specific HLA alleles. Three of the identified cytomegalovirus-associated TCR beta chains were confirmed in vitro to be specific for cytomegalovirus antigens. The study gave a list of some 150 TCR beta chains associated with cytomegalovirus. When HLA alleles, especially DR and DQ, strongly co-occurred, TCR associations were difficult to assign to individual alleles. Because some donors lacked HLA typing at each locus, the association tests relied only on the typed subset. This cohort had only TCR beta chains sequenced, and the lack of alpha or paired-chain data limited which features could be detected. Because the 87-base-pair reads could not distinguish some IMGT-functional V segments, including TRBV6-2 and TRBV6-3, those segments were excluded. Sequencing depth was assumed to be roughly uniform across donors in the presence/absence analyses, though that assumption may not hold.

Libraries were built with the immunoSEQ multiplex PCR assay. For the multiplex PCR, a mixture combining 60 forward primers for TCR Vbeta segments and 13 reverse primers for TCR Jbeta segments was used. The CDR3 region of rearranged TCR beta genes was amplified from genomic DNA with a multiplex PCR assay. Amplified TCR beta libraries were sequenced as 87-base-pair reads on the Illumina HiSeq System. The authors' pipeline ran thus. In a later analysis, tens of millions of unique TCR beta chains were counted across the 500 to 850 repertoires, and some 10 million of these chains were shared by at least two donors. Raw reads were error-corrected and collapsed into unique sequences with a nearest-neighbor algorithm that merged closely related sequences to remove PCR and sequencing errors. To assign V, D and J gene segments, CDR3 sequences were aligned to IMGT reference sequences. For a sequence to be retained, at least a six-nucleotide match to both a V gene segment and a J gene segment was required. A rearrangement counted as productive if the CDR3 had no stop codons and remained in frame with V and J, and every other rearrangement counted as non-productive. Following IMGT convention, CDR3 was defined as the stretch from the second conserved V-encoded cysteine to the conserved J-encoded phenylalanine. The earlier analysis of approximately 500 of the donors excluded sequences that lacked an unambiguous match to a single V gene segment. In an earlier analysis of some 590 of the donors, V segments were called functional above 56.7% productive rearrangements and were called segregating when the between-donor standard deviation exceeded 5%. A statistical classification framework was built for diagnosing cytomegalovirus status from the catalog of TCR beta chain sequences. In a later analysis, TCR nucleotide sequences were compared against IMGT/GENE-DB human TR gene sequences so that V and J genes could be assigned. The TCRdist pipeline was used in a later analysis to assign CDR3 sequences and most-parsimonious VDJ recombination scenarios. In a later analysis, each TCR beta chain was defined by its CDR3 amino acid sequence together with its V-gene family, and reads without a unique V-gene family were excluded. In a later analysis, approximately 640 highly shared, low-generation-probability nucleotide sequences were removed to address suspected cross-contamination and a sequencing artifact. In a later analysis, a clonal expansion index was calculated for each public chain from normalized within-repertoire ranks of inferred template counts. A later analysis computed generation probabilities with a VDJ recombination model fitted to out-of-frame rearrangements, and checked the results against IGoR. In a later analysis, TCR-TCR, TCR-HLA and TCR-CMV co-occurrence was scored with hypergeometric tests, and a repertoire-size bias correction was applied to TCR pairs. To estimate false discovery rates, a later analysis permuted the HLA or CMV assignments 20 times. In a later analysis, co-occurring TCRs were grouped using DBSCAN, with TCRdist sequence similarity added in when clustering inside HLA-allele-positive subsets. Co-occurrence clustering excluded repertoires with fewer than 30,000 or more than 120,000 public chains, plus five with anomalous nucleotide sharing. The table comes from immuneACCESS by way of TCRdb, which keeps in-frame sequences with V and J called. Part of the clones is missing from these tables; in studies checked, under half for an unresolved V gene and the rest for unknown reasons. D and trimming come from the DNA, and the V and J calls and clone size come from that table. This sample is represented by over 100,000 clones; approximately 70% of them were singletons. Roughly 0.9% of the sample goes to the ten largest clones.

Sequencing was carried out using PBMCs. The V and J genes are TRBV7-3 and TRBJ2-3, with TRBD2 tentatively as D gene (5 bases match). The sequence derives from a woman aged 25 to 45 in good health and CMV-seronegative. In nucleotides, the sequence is TGTGCCAGCAGCCCCCAGGACGGGGATAGCACAGATACGCAGTATTTT. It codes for CASSPQDGDSTDTQYF.